A single sample is the source of the 13 T cell receptor beta chains below, sequenced in a study of CD8+ T cells in alopecia areata. Sequencing used cDNA as its template, made by extracting RNA and reverse transcribing it. Data came from immunoSEQ multiplex PCR; TCRdb stores just in-frame clones and leaves some out. The repertoire consists of about 180,000 clones, with 59% occurring once and the leading ten covering about 15%. This specimen was CD4+ T cells sorted from blood, taken at week 0. These TCRs come from a human donor with alopecia areata.

The J gene is TRBJ2-3, the V gene TRBV6-5; D gene unclear. CDR3 length: 14 residues. CDR1 MNHEY and CDR2 SVGAGI come from the germline V gene. Trimming pared 2 bases from V and 0 bases from J, leaving 6 bases between. The CDR3: CASSYLGSTDTQYF. In nucleotides, the CDR3 is TGTGCCAGCAGTTACCTGGGTAGCACAGATACGCAGTATTTT.

The rearrangement joins TRBV2 to TRBJ1-5; tentatively, D is TRBD1 (6 bases). CDR1 SNHLY and CDR2 FYNNEI come from the germline V gene. The CDR3 covers 16 residues. Trimming took off 7 bases at V and 5 bases at J, with 21 bases between the two ends. The CDR3 here is CASTDGGPAADQPQHF. In DNA, the CDR3 is TGTGCCAGCACCGACGGGGGGCCCGCAGCAGATCAGCCCCAGCATTTT.

The chain has TRBV2 and TRBJ2-7, with TRBD1 matching over 8 bases. V gave up 7 bases and J gave up 0 bases; unmatched junction bases: 11. The germline gives CDR1 SNHLY, CDR2 FYNNEI. The CDR3 consists of 16 residues. The CDR3 protein is CASILITGTGSYEQYF. Here the CDR3 DNA reads TGTGCCAGCATCCTTATAACCGGGACAGGCTCCTACGAGCAGTACTTC. The variable domain in full, completed from reference TRBV2 and TRBJ2-7, reads EPEVTQTPSHQVTQMGQEVILRCVPISNHLYFYWYRQILGQKVEFLVSFYNNEISEKSEIFDDQFSVERPDGSNFTLKIRSTKLEDSAMYFCASILITGTGSYEQYFGPGTRLTVT.

This chain uses TRBV29-1 with TRBJ1-2, with a weak D call TRBD1 (5 bases). The CDR3 has 13 residues. CDR1 is SQVTM and CDR2 is ANQGSEA in the germline V gene. Between the trimmed V and J ends, which lost 5 bases and 4 bases, there was a span of 14 bases. The CDR3 protein is CSVSTGAPYGYTF. The CDR3 DNA reads as TGCAGCGTTTCTACAGGTGCACCCTATGGCTACACCTTC.

CDR3 loop: CASMGGLAGAQSYNEQFF. Here the CDR3 DNA reads TGCGCCAGCATGGGAGGGCTAGCGGGGGCCCAATCCTACAATGAGCAGTTCTTC. The chain combines TRBV5-1 with TRBJ2-1, with TRBD2 identical over 10 bases. CDR3 length: 18 residues. V shed 6 bases and J 1 base; nucleotides not matched to a gene: 13. Germline CDR1 SGHRS, CDR2 YFSETQ.

This sequence joins TRBV7-9 and TRBJ1-2, with TRBD1 as a possible D gene (6 bases). V lost 3 bases and J lost 7, with 18 bases in between. Germline V gives CDR1 SEHNR, CDR2 FQNEAQ (reference sequence). The CDR3 consists of 15 residues. The CDR3 here is CASSFEGGEATGYTF. The CDR3 region has the DNA TGTGCCAGCAGCTTCGAGGGGGGCGAAGCCACTGGCTACACCTTC.

V is TRBV5-1 and J is TRBJ2-2; D gene unclear. Deletions cut 0 bases from V and 5 bases from J, with 8 bases between. CDR3 length: 14 residues. Looked up from germline, CDR1 is SGHRS and CDR2 is YFSETQ. CDR3 in DNA: TGCGCCAGCAGCTTGGAGGTGCGGACCGGGGAGCTGTTTTTT. Translation gives CASSLEVRTGELFF.

V usage is TRBV2 and J usage is TRBJ1-5; possible D gene TRBD1, 6 bases. Trimming cost V 6 bases and J 0 bases, with 18 bases left between them. Germline CDR1 is SNHLY and CDR2 is FYNNEI. The CDR3 has 17 amino acids. The CDR3: CASRKDRISYSNQPQHF. CDR3 coding DNA: TGTGCCAGCAGGAAGGACAGAATATCTTATAGCAATCAGCCCCAGCATTTT.

A few counts support this clone. The V call is TRBV19, the J call TRBJ2-7, with no clear D. Per the germline V gene, CDR1 is LNHDA and CDR2 is SQIVND (reference sequence). The CDR3 is made up of 13 amino acids. V was shortened by 4 bases and J by 0 bases, with 7 bases between the two germline ends. For the CDR3, the DNA is TGTGCCAGTAGTAGGGCAGACTCCTACGAGCAGTACTTC. Translating it yields CASSRADSYEQYF.

This clone has a handful of counts. The rearrangement joins TRBV2 to TRBJ2-5; 7 nucleotides align to TRBD2. This CDR3 region has 15 residues. CDR1 SNHLY and CDR2 FYNNEI come from the germline V gene. V shed 1 base, J shed 5 bases, and the junction held 7 bases outside the gene matches. For the CDR3, the DNA is TGTGCCAGCAGTGAAGGAAACGGGGGGTGGGAGACCCAGTACTTC. This codes for CASSEGNGGWETQYF.

This clone was seen once. The rearrangement joins TRBV30 to TRBJ2-1; tentatively, D is TRBD1 (6 bases). Germline V CDR1 and CDR2: GTSNPN, SVGIG (reference sequence). The CDR3 sequence is 13 residues long. Deletions cut 5 bases from V and 3 bases from J, with 11 bases between. The CDR3 region is CAWPGQFYNEQFF. In nucleotides, the CDR3 is TGTGCCTGGCCGGGACAATTCTACAATGAGCAGTTCTTC.

CDR3 bases: TGTGCCAGCAGCCCCGTGATGGAAGCCTATGGCTACACCTTC. This gives the protein CASSPVMEAYGYTF. The rearrangement joins TRBV7-8 to TRBJ1-2; D not resolved. The length of the CDR3 is 14 residues. With 5 bases removed from V and 4 bases from J, the gap between germline ends came to 14 bases. Germline V lookup: CDR1 SGHVS, CDR2 FQNEAQ.

This rearrangement joins TRBV1 to TRBJ2-5. TRBV1 is given as a pseudogene. This CDR3 comprises 10 residues. The CDR3 sequence: CTSSQETQYF. The DNA for the CDR3 is TGCACCAGCAGCCAAGAGACCCAGTACTTC.